The 22 T cell receptor beta chains below come from one sample, sequenced in a study of blood T cell repertoires in COVID-19. Libraries were prepared by immunoSEQ multiplex PCR; TCRdb keeps only in-frame clonotypes and omits some of them. The sample consists of 150,000 to 200,000 clones, roughly four fifths of them appearing once. The sample taken for sequencing was peripheral blood. Receptor source: a woman of 80 years or more with COVID-19, enrolled during active disease.

This clone ranks as medium-sized. This chain joins TRBV5-6 and TRBJ2-7, with a weak D call TRBD2 (5 bases). This CDR3 is built from 13 residues. Trimming cost V 5 bases and J 3 bases, with 12 bases left between them. Germline CDR1 is SGHDT and CDR2 is YYEEEE. CDR3: CASSSGLNYEQYF. CDR3 DNA sequence: TGTGCCAGCAGTTCCGGACTCAACTACGAGCAGTACTTC.

This chain connects TRBV2 to TRBJ2-2; 7 bases are a match to TRBD1. The CDR3 is made up of 15 amino acids. The germline V gene encodes CDR1 SNHLY and CDR2 FYNNEI. Trimming cost V 4 bases and J 0 bases; bases outside gene matches: 2. In DNA form, the CDR3 reads TGTGCCAGCAGTGCGGGGACAGCGAACACCGGGGAGCTGTTTTTT. Translated, it gives CASSAGTANTGELFF.

This chain uses TRBV9 with TRBJ1-1; no clear D. Trimming cost V 1 base and J 0 bases, with 4 bases left between them. Germline CDR1 reads SGDLS; CDR2 reads YYNGEE. CDR3 size: 13 residues. The CDR3 nucleotides are TGTGCCAGCAGCGTAAGCATGAACACTGAAGCTTTCTTT. Protein: CASSVSMNTEAFF. The whole variable domain, filled in from reference TRBV9 and TRBJ1-1, reads DSGVTQTPKHLITATGQRVTLRCSPRSGDLSVYWYQQSLDQGLQFLIQYYNGEERAKGNILERFSAQQFPDLHSELNLSSLELGDSALYFCASSVSMNTEAFFGQGTRLTVV.

The chain links TRBV6-2 or TRBV6-3 to TRBJ2-1; D may be TRBD2 (5 bases). Germline assignment: CDR1 MNHEY and CDR2 SVGEGT. CDR3 length equals 12 residues. V dropped 0 bases and J dropped 12 bases, with 9 bases sitting between them. CDR3 loop: CASSYSEAGQFF. CDR3 DNA: TGTGCCAGCAGTTACTCGGAGGCGGGGCAGTTCTTC.

This clone appeared a single time. The gene calls are TRBV5-1 and TRBJ2-5, with 11 nucleotides matching TRBD1. The CDR3 is made up of 16 amino acids. CDR1 is SGHRS and CDR2 is YFSETQ in the germline V gene. Trimming at V came to 4 bases and at J to 4 bases, leaving 9 bases not matched to a gene. CDR3 in DNA: TGCGCCAGCAGCATTTTCGGACAGGGGGCGGGAGAGACCCAGTACTTC. It translates to CASSIFGQGAGETQYF.

V usage is TRBV19 and J usage is TRBJ2-1, with 13 bases fitting TRBD2. This CDR3 has 15 residues. Germline V lookup: CDR1 LNHDA, CDR2 SQIVND (reference sequence). Trimming removed 7 bases from V and 4 bases from J; junction bases left unmatched: 4. CDR3 loop: CASTPLAGGYNEQFF. The CDR3 DNA is TGTGCCAGTACCCCACTAGCGGGAGGGTACAATGAGCAGTTCTTC.

This chain uses TRBV19 with TRBJ1-2; 12 nucleotides agree with TRBD1. With V trimmed by 8 bases and J by 0 bases, 7 bases remained unmatched. This CDR3 comprises 16 residues. Germline lookup yields CDR1 LNHDA and CDR2 SQIVND (reference sequence). The CDR3: CASVRDRGRTNYGYTF. For the CDR3, the DNA is TGTGCCAGTGTCCGGGACAGGGGGCGGACTAACTATGGCTACACCTTC.

CDR3 region: CASSWDRGNSPLHF. Written as DNA, the CDR3 is TGTGCCAGTAGCTGGGACAGGGGAAATTCACCCCTCCACTTT. The gene calls are TRBV19 and TRBJ1-6; 10 bases fit TRBD1. CDR3 length equals 14 residues. V trimming: 6 bases; J trimming: 7 bases; junction bases outside the gene matches: 3. Germline values: CDR1 LNHDA, CDR2 SQIVND (reference sequence).

This sequence joins TRBV7-2 and TRBJ1-2; D is uncertain. Germline CDR1 and CDR2: SGHTA and FQGNSA. Trimming cost V 5 bases and J 1 base, with 8 bases left between them. The CDR3 runs 13 residues. CDR3 bases: TGTGCCAGCAGCCCCGGGGATAACTATGGCTACACCTTC. It specifies CASSPGDNYGYTF.

This clone was seen just once. The chain combines TRBV3-1 (or the pseudogene TRBV3-2) with TRBJ1-2, with D possibly being TRBD1 (6 bases). V was shortened by 4 bases and J by 3 bases, with 9 bases between the two germline ends. The germline CDR1 and CDR2 sequences are LGHDT and YNNKEL (reference sequence). The CDR3 extends over 13 amino acids. CDR3: CASSLDRDYGYTF. The CDR3 DNA follows: TGTGCCAGCAGCCTGGACAGAGACTATGGCTACACCTTC.

The V and J genes are TRBV15 and TRBJ2-1; 9 nucleotides agree with TRBD2. The V gene's germline CDR1 is LNHNV and CDR2 YYDKDF (reference sequence). J gave up 7 bases and V 3 bases, and 13 bases lay outside the gene matches. This CDR3 has 17 residues. In nucleotides, the CDR3 is TGTGCCACCAGCAGCTATTATTGGCTAGCGGGGAGAAATGAGCAGTTCTTC. Its protein is CATSSYYWLAGRNEQFF.

This chain connects TRBV6-5 to TRBJ2-4; 7 nucleotides agree with TRBD2. The CDR3 length is 16 residues. Germline trimming cut 0 bases from V and 0 bases from J; bases unmatched to any gene: 2. Germline CDR1 MNHEY, CDR2 SVGAGI. CDR3: CASSYSGGVAKNIQYF. CDR3 nucleotide sequence: TGTGCCAGCAGTTACTCGGGAGGGGTAGCCAAAAACATTCAGTACTTC.

This rearrangement joins TRBV5-1 to TRBJ2-1, with 11 bases aligning to TRBD1. V dropped 4 bases and J dropped 12; count of bases not matched to a gene: 9. This CDR3 has 14 residues. CDR1 and CDR2 from the germline V gene are SGHRS and YFSETQ. The CDR3 sequence is CASSQRTGGDLQFF. The DNA of the CDR3 is TGCGCCAGCAGCCAAAGGACAGGGGGCGATTTGCAGTTCTTC.

The chain is built from TRBV3-1 (or the pseudogene TRBV3-2) and TRBJ1-2; maybe TRBD1 (5 bases). V was cut by 0 bases and J by 4 bases, with 9 bases left in between. The CDR3 runs to 14 residues. The V gene's germline CDR1 is LGHDT and CDR2 YNNKEL (reference sequence). CDR3 region: CASSQDRQGYGYTF. CDR3 nucleotide sequence: TGTGCCAGCAGCCAAGATCGGCAGGGCTATGGCTACACCTTC.

This chain links TRBV24-1 with TRBJ2-5; 12 nucleotides match TRBD2. The CDR3 sequence is 17 residues long. With V trimmed by 4 bases and J by 1 base, 6 bases remained unmatched. Germline CDR1 is KGHDR and CDR2 is SFDVKD. The CDR3, as DNA: TGTGCCACCAGTGAGCCAGGACTAGCGGGGCTCCAAGAGACCCAGTACTTC. Translation: CATSEPGLAGLQETQYF.

CDR3: CAWSAGTGGWYGYTF. DNA of the CDR3: TGTGCCTGGAGTGCCGGGACAGGGGGCTGGTATGGCTACACCTTC. The chain couples TRBV30 to TRBJ1-2; 12 nucleotides align to TRBD1. Germline V gene data show CDR1 as GTSNPN and CDR2 as SVGIG (reference sequence). This CDR3 spans 15 amino acids. V gave up 1 base and J gave up 5 bases; unmatched junction bases: 5.

V gene TRBV24-1 combines with J gene TRBJ1-2; the match to TRBD1 covers 11 bases. Germline lookup yields CDR1 KGHDR and CDR2 SFDVKD. With V trimmed by 5 bases and J by 10 bases, 2 bases remained unmatched. The CDR3 length is 12 residues. Here the CDR3 reads CATSVGQGVYTF. The CDR3 DNA reads TGTGCCACCAGTGTGGGACAGGGGGTCTACACCTTC.

This clone was picked up one time. CDR3 coding DNA: TGTGCCAGCAGCCCTAGGGCCACAGGACGGAACACCGGGGAGCTGTTTTTT. This codes for CASSPRATGRNTGELFF. J is TRBJ2-2 and V is TRBV5-5; D perhaps matches TRBD1 (5 bases). The V end was cut by 4 bases, the J end by 1 base, with 17 bases between. The CDR3 runs to 17 residues. The germline V gene encodes CDR1 SGHKS and CDR2 YYEKEE (reference sequence). The variable domain in full, with the rest retrieved from reference TRBV5-5 and TRBJ2-2, is DAGVTQSPTHLIKTRGQQVTLRCSPISGHKSVSWYQQVLGQGPQFIFQYYEKEERGRGNFPDRFSARQFPNYSSELNVNALLLGDSALYLCASSPRATGRNTGELFFGEGSRLTVL.

Only a few counts were recorded for this clone. The chain employs TRBV9 and TRBJ1-6, with a weak D call TRBD1 (6 bases). The CDR3 is 13 residues long. Trimming took 1 base from V and 8 from J, leaving 7 bases between them. Germline values: CDR1 SGDLS, CDR2 YYNGEE. The CDR3 DNA is TGTGCCAGCAGCGTAACAGGGTATTCACCCCTCCACTTT. Residues: CASSVTGYSPLHF.

The rearrangement joins TRBV5-1 to TRBJ2-7, with D possibly matching TRBD2 (6 bases). CDR3 length: 13 amino acids. V was trimmed by 5 bases and J by 2 bases, leaving 11 bases between them. Germline CDR1 and CDR2: SGHRS and YFSETQ. In nucleotides, the CDR3 is TGCGCCAGCAGGGCGGGACTTGCCTACGAGCAGTACTTC. Amino acid sequence: CASRAGLAYEQYF.

This clone was seen a few times. CDR3 sequence: CASSPGTGGAEAFF. The CDR3 DNA follows: TGCGCCAGCAGCCCCGGGACAGGGGGTGCTGAAGCTTTCTTT. This rearrangement joins TRBV5-1 to TRBJ1-1; 11 bases are shared with TRBD1. The CDR3 consists of 14 residues. Germline CDR1 reads SGHRS; CDR2 reads YFSETQ. With V trimmed by 4 bases and J by 6 bases, 5 bases remained unmatched.

The chain uses TRBV18 and TRBJ2-3; 10 bases are a match to TRBD1. V trimming: 5 bases; J trimming: 1 base; junction bases outside the gene matches: 6. Germline loops: CDR1 KGHSH, CDR2 LQKENI. The CDR3 loop spans 16 amino acids. Here the CDR3 DNA reads TGTGCCAGCTCATTCGTCGGGACAGGGGGCACAGATACGCAGTATTTT. Translation gives CASSFVGTGGTDTQYF.